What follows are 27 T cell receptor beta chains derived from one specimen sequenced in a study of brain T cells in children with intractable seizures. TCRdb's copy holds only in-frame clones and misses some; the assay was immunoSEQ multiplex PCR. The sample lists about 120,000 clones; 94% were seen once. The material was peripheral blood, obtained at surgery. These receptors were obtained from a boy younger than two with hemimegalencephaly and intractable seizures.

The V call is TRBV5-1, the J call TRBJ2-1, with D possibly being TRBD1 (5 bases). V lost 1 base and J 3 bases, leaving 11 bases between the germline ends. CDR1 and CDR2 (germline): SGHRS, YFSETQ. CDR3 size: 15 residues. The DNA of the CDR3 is TGCGCCAGCAGCTTGTCCAGGGCCGGCTACAATGAGCAGTTCTTC. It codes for CASSLSRAGYNEQFF.

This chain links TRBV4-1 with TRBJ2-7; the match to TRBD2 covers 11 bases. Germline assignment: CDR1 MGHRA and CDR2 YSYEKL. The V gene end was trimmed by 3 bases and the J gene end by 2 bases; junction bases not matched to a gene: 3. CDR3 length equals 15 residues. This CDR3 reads CASSQLAGGPYEQYF. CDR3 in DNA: TGCGCCAGCAGCCAGTTAGCGGGAGGGCCCTACGAGCAGTACTTC.

This CDR3 is CASSLKPGQRNTGELFF. CDR3 bases: TGTGCCAGCAGCTTGAAGCCGGGACAGCGTAACACCGGGGAGCTGTTTTTT. The genes are TRBV5-4 and TRBJ2-2, with 7 bases aligning to TRBD1. There are 17 residues in the CDR3. V shed 1 base and J 2 bases; nucleotides not matched to a gene: 8. Germline CDR1 is SGHNT and CDR2 is YYREEE (reference sequence).

DNA of the CDR3: TGCGCCAGCAGCTTGGGGCTAGCGGGAGGCACCGGGGAGCTGTTTTTT. Its translation: CASSLGLAGGTGELFF. The chain recombines TRBV5-1 with TRBJ2-2, with TRBD2 identical over 11 bases. Per germline, CDR1 SGHRS and CDR2 YFSETQ. With 0 bases clipped from V and 4 bases from J, the junction kept 2 bases outside the gene matches. The CDR3 spans 16 residues.

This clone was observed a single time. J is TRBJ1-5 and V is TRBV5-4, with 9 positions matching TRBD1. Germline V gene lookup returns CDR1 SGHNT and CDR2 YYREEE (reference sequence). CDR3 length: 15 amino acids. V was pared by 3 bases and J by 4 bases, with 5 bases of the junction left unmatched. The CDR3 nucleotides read TGTGCCAGCAGCTGGGGTGGGACAGGGAATCAGCCCCAGCATTTT. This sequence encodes CASSWGGTGNQPQHF.

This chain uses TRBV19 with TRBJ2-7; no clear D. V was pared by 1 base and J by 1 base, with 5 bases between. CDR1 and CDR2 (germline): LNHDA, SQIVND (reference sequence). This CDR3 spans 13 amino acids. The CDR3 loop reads CASSIAPSYEQYF. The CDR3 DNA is TGTGCCAGTAGTATAGCCCCTTCCTACGAGCAGTACTTC.

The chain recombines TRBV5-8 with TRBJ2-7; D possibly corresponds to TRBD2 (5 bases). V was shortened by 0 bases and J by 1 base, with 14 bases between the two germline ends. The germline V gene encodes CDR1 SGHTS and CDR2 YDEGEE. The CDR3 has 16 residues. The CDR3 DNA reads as TGTGCCAGCAGCTTGGCCTCGCTAGCTAGGTCCTACGAGCAGTACTTC. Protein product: CASSLASLARSYEQYF.

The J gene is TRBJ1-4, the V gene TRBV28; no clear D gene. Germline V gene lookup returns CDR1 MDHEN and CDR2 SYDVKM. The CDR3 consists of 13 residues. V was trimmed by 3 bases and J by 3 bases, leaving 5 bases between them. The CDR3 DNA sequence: TGTGCCAGCAGTTTCTCGGCTAATGAAAAACTGTTTTTT. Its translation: CASSFSANEKLFF.

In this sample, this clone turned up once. CDR3 protein: CASSLVVRQGPYNEQFF. CDR3 nucleotide sequence: TGTGCCAGCAGCTTAGTTGTTCGGCAGGGACCTTACAATGAGCAGTTCTTC. V and J are TRBV11-2 and TRBJ2-1; D tentatively fits TRBD1 or TRBD2 (5 bases each). The V and J ends lost 1 base and 4 bases respectively, with 17 bases between them. Per the germline V gene, CDR1 is SGHAT and CDR2 is FQNNGV. The CDR3 loop spans 17 amino acids.

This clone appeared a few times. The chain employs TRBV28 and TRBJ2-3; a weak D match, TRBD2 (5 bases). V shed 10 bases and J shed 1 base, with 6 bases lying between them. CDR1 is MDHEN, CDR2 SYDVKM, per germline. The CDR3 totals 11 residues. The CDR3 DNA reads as TGTGCCACGGAGGGCACAGATACGCAGTATTTT. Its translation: CATEGTDTQYF. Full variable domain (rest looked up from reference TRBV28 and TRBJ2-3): DVKVTQSSRYLVKRTGEKVFLECVQDMDHENMFWYRQDPGLGLRLIYFSYDVKMKEKGDIPEGYSVSREKKERFSLILESASTNQTSMYLCATEGTDTQYFGPGTRLTVL.

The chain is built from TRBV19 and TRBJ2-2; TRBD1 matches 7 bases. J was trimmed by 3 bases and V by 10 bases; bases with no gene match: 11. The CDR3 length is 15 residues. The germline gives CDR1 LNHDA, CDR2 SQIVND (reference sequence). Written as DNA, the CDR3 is TGTGCCACCCATGGGGGACAGACCCACACCGGGGAGCTGTTTTTT. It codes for CATHGGQTHTGELFF. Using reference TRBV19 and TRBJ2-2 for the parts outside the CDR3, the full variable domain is DGGITQSPKYLFRKEGQNVTLSCEQNLNHDAMYWYRQDPGQGLRLIYYSQIVNDFQKGDIAEGYSVSREKKESFPLTVTSAQKNPTAFYLCATHGGQTHTGELFFGEGSRLTVL.

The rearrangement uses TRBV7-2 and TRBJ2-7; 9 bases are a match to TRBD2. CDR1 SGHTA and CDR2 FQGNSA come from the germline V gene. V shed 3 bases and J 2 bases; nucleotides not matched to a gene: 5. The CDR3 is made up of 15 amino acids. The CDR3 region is CASSLGIAGAYEQYF. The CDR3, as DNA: TGTGCCAGCAGCTTGGGGATAGCGGGAGCCTACGAGCAGTACTTC.

CDR3 DNA: TGTGCCAGCAGTTACTCAGTGGTACAGTACTTC. Its translation: CASSYSVVQYF. The chain couples TRBV6-2 or TRBV6-3 to TRBJ2-5; D is uncertain. This CDR3 has 11 residues. V dropped 0 bases and J dropped 11 bases, with 7 bases sitting between them. Per germline, CDR1 MNHEY and CDR2 SVGEGT.

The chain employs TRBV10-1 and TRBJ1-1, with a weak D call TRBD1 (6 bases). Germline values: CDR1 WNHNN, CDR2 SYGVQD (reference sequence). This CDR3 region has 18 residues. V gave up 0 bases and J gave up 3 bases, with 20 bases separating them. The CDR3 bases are TGCGCCAGCAGTGAGTCCCGGGGGGCTCGCTTTTTGGACACTGAAGCTTTCTTT. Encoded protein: CASSESRGARFLDTEAFF.

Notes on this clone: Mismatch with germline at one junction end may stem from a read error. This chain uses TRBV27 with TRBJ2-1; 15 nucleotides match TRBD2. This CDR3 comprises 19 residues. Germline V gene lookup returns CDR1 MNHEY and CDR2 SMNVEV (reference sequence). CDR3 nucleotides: TGTGCCAGCAGTTCGACGGGACTAGCGGGAGGAGGAGGGGGCCTAGGGCTAATCTTC. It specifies CASSSTGLAGGGGGLGLIF.

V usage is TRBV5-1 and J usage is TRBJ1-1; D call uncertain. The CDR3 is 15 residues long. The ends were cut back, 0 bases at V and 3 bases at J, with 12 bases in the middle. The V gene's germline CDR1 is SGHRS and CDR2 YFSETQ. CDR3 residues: CASSLGNEEYTEAFF. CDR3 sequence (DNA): TGCGCCAGCAGCTTGGGGAATGAGGAGTACACTGAAGCTTTCTTT.

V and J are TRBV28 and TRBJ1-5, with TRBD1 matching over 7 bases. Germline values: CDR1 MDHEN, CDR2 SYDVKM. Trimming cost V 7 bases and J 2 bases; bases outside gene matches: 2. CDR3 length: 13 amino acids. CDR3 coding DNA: TGTGCCAGCACCGGGACAGGCAATCAGCCCCAGCATTTT. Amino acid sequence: CASTGTGNQPQHF.

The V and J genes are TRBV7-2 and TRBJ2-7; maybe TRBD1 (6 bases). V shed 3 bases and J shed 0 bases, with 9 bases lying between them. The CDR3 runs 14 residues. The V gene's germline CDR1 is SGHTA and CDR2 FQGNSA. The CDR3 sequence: CASSLWDNSYEQYF. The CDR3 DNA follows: TGTGCCAGCAGCTTGTGGGACAACTCCTACGAGCAGTACTTC.

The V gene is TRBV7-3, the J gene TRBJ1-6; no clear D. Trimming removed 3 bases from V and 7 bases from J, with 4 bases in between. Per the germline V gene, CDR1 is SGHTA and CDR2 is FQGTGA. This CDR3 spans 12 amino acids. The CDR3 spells CASSLNNSPLHF. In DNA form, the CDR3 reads TGTGCCAGCAGCTTGAACAATTCACCCCTCCACTTT.

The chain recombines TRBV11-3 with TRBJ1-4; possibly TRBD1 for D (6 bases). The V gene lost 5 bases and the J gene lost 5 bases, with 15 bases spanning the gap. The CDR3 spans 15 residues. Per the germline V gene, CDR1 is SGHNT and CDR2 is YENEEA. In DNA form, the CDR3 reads TGTGCCAGCAGCCCCCGGACAGAACCAAATGAAAAACTGTTTTTT. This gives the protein CASSPRTEPNEKLFF.

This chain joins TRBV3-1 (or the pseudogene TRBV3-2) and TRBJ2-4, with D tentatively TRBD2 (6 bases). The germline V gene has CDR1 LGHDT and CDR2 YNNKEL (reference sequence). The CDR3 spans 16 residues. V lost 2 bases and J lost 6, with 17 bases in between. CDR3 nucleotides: TGTGCCAGCAGCCAAACCGGGTCGGGAGTACGAAACATTCAGTACTTC. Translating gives CASSQTGSGVRNIQYF.

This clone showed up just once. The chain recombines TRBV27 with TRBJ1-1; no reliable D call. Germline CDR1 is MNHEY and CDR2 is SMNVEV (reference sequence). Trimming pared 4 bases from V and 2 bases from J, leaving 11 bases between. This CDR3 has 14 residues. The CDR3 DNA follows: TGTGCCAGCAGTTCCCGACTGAGTAACACTGAAGCTTTCTTT. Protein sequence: CASSSRLSNTEAFF.

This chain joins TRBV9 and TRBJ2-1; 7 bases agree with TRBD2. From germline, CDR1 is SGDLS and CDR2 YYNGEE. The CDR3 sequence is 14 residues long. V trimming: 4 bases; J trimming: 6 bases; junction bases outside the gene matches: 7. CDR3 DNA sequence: TGTGCCAGCAGCCCGCAACTAGCGCCCAATGAGCAGTTCTTC. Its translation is CASSPQLAPNEQFF. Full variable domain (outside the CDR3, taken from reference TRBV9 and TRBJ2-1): DSGVTQTPKHLITATGQRVTLRCSPRSGDLSVYWYQQSLDQGLQFLIQYYNGEERAKGNILERFSAQQFPDLHSELNLSSLELGDSALYFCASSPQLAPNEQFFGPGTRLTVL.

This CDR3 is CASSLQGLSSYNSPLHF. In nucleotides, the CDR3 is TGTGCCAGCTCACTACAGGGCCTGAGCTCCTATAATTCACCCCTCCACTTT. V usage is TRBV18 and J usage is TRBJ1-6; D may be TRBD1 (6 bases). V lost 4 bases, J lost 0 bases, and 13 bases lay in between. Germline-derived CDR1 and CDR2 are KGHSH and LQKENI. This CDR3 region has 17 residues.

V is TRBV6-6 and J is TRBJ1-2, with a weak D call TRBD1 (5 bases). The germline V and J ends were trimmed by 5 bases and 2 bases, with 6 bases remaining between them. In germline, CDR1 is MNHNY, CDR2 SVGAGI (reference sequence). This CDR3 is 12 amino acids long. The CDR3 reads CASSPGNYGYTF. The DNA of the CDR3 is TGTGCCAGCAGTCCAGGGAACTATGGCTACACCTTC.

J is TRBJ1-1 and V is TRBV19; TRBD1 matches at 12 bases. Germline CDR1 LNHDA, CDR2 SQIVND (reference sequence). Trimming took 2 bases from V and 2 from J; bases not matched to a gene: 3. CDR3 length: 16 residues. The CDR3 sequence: CASSIRDRGPNTEAFF. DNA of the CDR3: TGTGCCAGTAGTATAAGGGACAGGGGGCCTAACACTGAAGCTTTCTTT.

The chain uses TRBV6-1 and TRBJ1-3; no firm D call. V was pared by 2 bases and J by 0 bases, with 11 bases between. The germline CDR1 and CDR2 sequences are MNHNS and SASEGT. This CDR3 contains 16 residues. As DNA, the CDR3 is TGTGCCAGCAGTGAAATCCGGGCCCGCTCTGGAAACACCATATATTTT. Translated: CASSEIRARSGNTIYF.